The sequence of this T cell receptor beta chain was determined in a study of OX40 agonist ivuxolimab in advanced cancers. Study summary: Three patients responded partially, comprising one with hepatocellular carcinoma and two with cutaneous melanoma.

Generated by immunoSEQ multiplex PCR, the TCRdb table keeps only in-frame clones and is missing some. The profile shows around 73,000 clones, approximately 90% of them singletons. Sampling times: baseline, cycle 4 day 1, cycle 7 day 1. This CDR3 is 14 amino acids long. V dropped 1 base and J dropped 8 bases, with 13 bases sitting between them. Germline V lookup: CDR1 SGHDT, CDR2 YYEEEE. The source is an adult with an advanced solid tumor such as melanoma, head and neck, liver or kidney cancer. V is TRBV5-6 and J is TRBJ2-1, with D tentatively TRBD1 (5 bases). Sequences were derived from CD4+ or CD8+ T cells sorted from blood, sampled in a trial of the OX40 agonist ivuxolimab. For the CDR3, the DNA is TGTGCCAGCAGCTTGACCCAGGGTTGGCATGAGCAGTTCTTC. Translating gives CASSLTQGWHEQFF. Complete variable domain (other parts from reference TRBV5-6 and TRBJ2-1): DAGVTQSPTHLIKTRGQQVTLRCSPKSGHDTVSWYQQALGQGPQFIFQYYEEEERQRGNFPDRFSGHQFPNYSSELNVNALLLGDSALYLCASSLTQGWHEQFFGPGTRLTVL.